Listed here are 14 T cell receptor beta chains from one sample, sequenced in a study of cytomegalovirus exposure and HLA in healthy donors. The PCR used 60 Vbeta and 13 Jbeta primers. The data were produced by immunoSEQ multiplex PCR, yet TCRdb's version contains in-frame clones alone and is incomplete. The table lists some 140,000 clones, about 74% of them singletons, with over 2.5% in the top ten. Material: PBMCs. All receptors come from a man between 40 and 49 years old in good health and CMV-seronegative.

The chain uses TRBV28 and TRBJ2-7; 11 bases map to TRBD2. The CDR3 consists of 14 residues. V was clipped by 6 bases and J by 2 bases; unmatched bases: 3. Germline loops: CDR1 MDHEN, CDR2 SYDVKM. CDR3 amino acids: CASSLSGRAYEQYF. CDR3 nucleotide sequence: TGTGCCAGCAGCCTTAGCGGGAGGGCCTACGAGCAGTACTTC.

The J gene is TRBJ1-1, the V gene TRBV9; D is unresolved. V was pared by 4 bases and J by 11 bases, with 21 bases between. Germline-derived CDR1 and CDR2 are SGDLS and YYNGEE. This CDR3 region has 14 residues. The CDR3 sequence is CASSPFSDTLWAFF. The CDR3 region has the DNA TGTGCCAGCAGCCCCTTCTCAGACACCCTTTGGGCTTTCTTT. Full variable domain (outside the CDR3, taken from reference TRBV9 and TRBJ1-1): DSGVTQTPKHLITATGQRVTLRCSPRSGDLSVYWYQQSLDQGLQFLIQYYNGEERAKGNILERFSAQQFPDLHSELNLSSLELGDSALYFCASSPFSDTLWAFFGQGTRLTVV.

CDR3 in amino acids: CASSQGGWDPSEKLFF. The CDR3 DNA sequence: TGCGCCAGCAGCCAGGGGGGATGGGACCCTTCAGAAAAACTGTTTTTT. The rearrangement uses TRBV4-3 and TRBJ1-4; D might be TRBD1 (5 bases). Per germline, CDR1 LGHNA and CDR2 YSLEER. The CDR3 loop spans 16 amino acids. The V and J ends lost 3 bases and 8 bases respectively, with 19 bases between them.

This chain joins TRBV6-5 and TRBJ2-7; perhaps TRBD1 as D (6 bases). CDR1 and CDR2 from the germline V gene are MNHEY and SVGAGI. Deletions cut 2 bases from V and 4 bases from J, with 9 bases between. The CDR3 has 13 amino acids. The CDR3 DNA reads as TGTGCCAGCAGTTACCTACAGGGATACGAGCAGTACTTC. Translation: CASSYLQGYEQYF.

The V gene is TRBV19, the J gene TRBJ2-4; no clear D gene. Germline assignment: CDR1 LNHDA and CDR2 SQIVND (reference sequence). This CDR3 contains 15 residues. V was pared by 3 bases and J by 3 bases, with 12 bases between. The CDR3 DNA reads as TGTGCCAGTAGTATCCGGTACCGTGGCAAAAACATTCAGTACTTC. Amino acid sequence: CASSIRYRGKNIQYF.

The CDR3 here is CAISSGTDAYEQYF. CDR3 nucleotides: TGTGCCATCAGCTCCGGGACAGACGCCTACGAGCAGTACTTC. V and J are TRBV10-3 and TRBJ2-7; 7 bases are a match to TRBD1. V lost 6 bases and J lost 2; bases outside the gene matches: 7. The CDR3 totals 14 residues. From germline, CDR1 is ENHRY and CDR2 SYGVKD.

This clone was counted once. This rearrangement joins TRBV6-1 to TRBJ1-6; possibly TRBD1 for D (5 bases). This CDR3 is built from 17 residues. Trimming pared 4 bases from V and 4 bases from J, leaving 17 bases between. Germline assignment: CDR1 MNHNS and CDR2 SASEGT. CDR3: CASSGPPPGHYNSPLHF. CDR3 DNA: TGTGCCAGCAGTGGGCCCCCCCCAGGGCATTATAATTCACCCCTCCACTTT.

The CDR3 sequence is CASSRQISMNTEAFF. The CDR3 region has the DNA TGTGCCAGTAGTAGACAGATTTCAATGAACACTGAAGCTTTCTTT. The chain couples TRBV19 to TRBJ1-1; maybe TRBD1 (5 bases). CDR3 length: 15 residues. The V and J ends lost 4 bases and 0 bases respectively, with 12 bases between them. Germline assignment: CDR1 LNHDA and CDR2 SQIVND (reference sequence). Based on the CDR3 plus reference TRBV19 and TRBJ1-1, the full variable domain is DGGITQSPKYLFRKEGQNVTLSCEQNLNHDAMYWYRQDPGQGLRLIYYSQIVNDFQKGDIAEGYSVSREKKESFPLTVTSAQKNPTAFYLCASSRQISMNTEAFFGQGTRLTVV.

This clone was counted a few times. The chain combines TRBV5-1 with TRBJ2-7; 7 nucleotides match TRBD2. Germline CDR1 is SGHRS and CDR2 is YFSETQ. With 4 bases clipped from V and 3 bases from J, the junction kept 7 bases outside the gene matches. This CDR3 is 14 amino acids long. The CDR3 nucleotides are TGCGCCAGCAGCGAGGGGACTACGAGCTACGAGCAGTACTTC. As protein: CASSEGTTSYEQYF. Together with reference TRBV5-1 and TRBJ2-7, the CDR3 gives the full variable domain: KAGVTQTPRYLIKTRGQQVTLSCSPISGHRSVSWYQQTPGQGLQFLFEYFSETQRNKGNFPGRFSGRQFSNSRSEMNVSTLELGDSALYLCASSEGTTSYEQYFGPGTRLTVT.

The chain couples TRBV7-8 to TRBJ1-5; D may be TRBD1 (5 bases). V was trimmed by 1 base and J by 3 bases, leaving 7 bases between them. The CDR3 is 14 residues long. From germline, CDR1 is SGHVS and CDR2 FQNEAQ. CDR3 loop: CASSLGQYNQPQHF. The DNA for the CDR3 is TGTGCCAGCAGCTTAGGACAGTACAATCAGCCCCAGCATTTT. The full variable domain, rest sourced from reference TRBV7-8 and TRBJ1-5, is GAGVSQSPRYKVAKRGQDVALRCDPISGHVSLFWYQQALGQGPEFLTYFQNEAQLDKSGLPSDRFFAERPEGSVSTLKIQRTQQEDSAVYLCASSLGQYNQPQHFGDGTRLSIL.

The rearrangement uses TRBV5-6 and TRBJ2-5; 14 bases agree with TRBD2. CDR1 is SGHDT, CDR2 YYEEEE, per germline. This CDR3 is 15 amino acids long. V shed 4 bases and J 4 bases; nucleotides not matched to a gene: 3. CDR3 sequence: CASSGGLAGVETQYF. The CDR3 region has the DNA TGTGCCAGCAGCGGGGGACTAGCGGGAGTAGAGACCCAGTACTTC. Filled out from reference TRBV5-6 and TRBJ2-5, the complete variable domain reads DAGVTQSPTHLIKTRGQQVTLRCSPKSGHDTVSWYQQALGQGPQFIFQYYEEEERQRGNFPDRFSGHQFPNYSSELNVNALLLGDSALYLCASSGGLAGVETQYFGPGTRLLVL.

The V call is TRBV10-1, the J call TRBJ2-7; 9 bases match TRBD1. Germline V gives CDR1 WNHNN, CDR2 SYGVQD (reference sequence). V gave up 8 bases and J gave up 6 bases; unmatched junction bases: 8. This CDR3 comprises 13 residues. The CDR3 coding sequence is TGCGCCAGCCGTACCCGGACAGGGGTCGAGCAGTACTTC. The encoded protein is CASRTRTGVEQYF.

The chain combines TRBV7-3 with TRBJ1-2, with 7 positions matching TRBD1. CDR3 length: 13 amino acids. J was trimmed by 3 bases and V by 2 bases; bases with no gene match: 0. CDR1 is SGHTA, CDR2 FQGTGA, per germline. CDR3 amino acids: CASSLDRDYGYTF. The CDR3 DNA reads as TGTGCCAGCAGCTTAGACAGGGACTATGGCTACACCTTC. Based on the CDR3 plus reference TRBV7-3 and TRBJ1-2, the full variable domain is GAGVSQTPSNKVTEKGKYVELRCDPISGHTALYWYRQSLGQGPEFLIYFQGTGAADDSGLPNDRFFAVRPEGSVSTLKIQRTERGDSAVYLCASSLDRDYGYTFGSGTRLTVV.

The chain is built from TRBV5-1 and TRBJ1-1; 7 bases align to TRBD1. Trimming cost V 3 bases and J 7 bases; bases outside gene matches: 9. Germline V gene lookup returns CDR1 SGHRS and CDR2 YFSETQ. The CDR3 is made up of 14 amino acids. The CDR3: CASSYQGDQGEAFF. The CDR3 region has the DNA TGCGCCAGCAGCTACCAGGGGGACCAGGGTGAAGCTTTCTTT. Together with reference TRBV5-1 and TRBJ1-1, the CDR3 gives the full variable domain: KAGVTQTPRYLIKTRGQQVTLSCSPISGHRSVSWYQQTPGQGLQFLFEYFSETQRNKGNFPGRFSGRQFSNSRSEMNVSTLELGDSALYLCASSYQGDQGEAFFGQGTRLTVV.